These T cell receptor beta chains were read from a single sample in a study of blood T cell repertoires in COVID-19. The table came from immunoSEQ multiplex PCR; TCRdb's copy has only in-frame clones and leaves some out. The table includes some 260,000 clones, around 89% detected once. Sample: PBMCs or T cells enriched from blood (not recorded which). Source of these receptors: a man aged 35-49 years who had recovered from COVID-19. CDR3s include the opening cysteine and the closing phenylalanine or tryptophan. Fields, in order: D gene, V gene, J gene, clone size, CDR3 DNA, CDR3 protein. A D gene is named only where the DNA matches it firmly. Part of the rows lack a size; the others show once, few, many or a class for expanded clones.

>TRBD2|TRBV20-1|TRBJ2-7|-
TGCAGTGCTAGTGGGCCCGGGCTAGCGGTCTACGAGCAGTACTTC
CSASGPGLAVYEQYF
>TRBD1|TRBV28|TRBJ1-2|-
TGTGCCAGCAGTTTACTGACAGGGGATCGGAATGGCTACACCTTC
CASSLLTGDRNGYTF
>TRBD1|TRBV19|TRBJ2-1|-
TGTGCCAGTGGTGACAGGGGACACAATGAGCAGTTCTTC
CASGDRGHNEQFF
>-|TRBV5-1|TRBJ1-2|-
TGCGCCAGCAGCTTCGCGGATAACTATGGCTACACCTTC
CASSFADNYGYTF
>-|TRBV3-1/TRBV3-2|TRBJ2-1|-
TGTGCCAGCAGCCTTAGGACTCAAAATGAGCAGTTCTTC
CASSLRTQNEQFF
>-|TRBV28|TRBJ1-1|-
TGTGCCAGCAGCGCCCCAAGCAAGAACACTGAAGCTTTCTTT
CASSAPSKNTEAFF
>TRBD1|TRBV27|TRBJ1-2|-
TGTGCCAGCAGTCAAACACACGACAGGGTTAAAGGCTACACCTTC
CASSQTHDRVKGYTF
>TRBD2|TRBV2|TRBJ2-3|-
TGTGCCAGCCTCCCGGGGACTACCACAGATACGCAGTATTTT
CASLPGTTTDTQYF
>TRBD2|TRBV7-3|TRBJ2-3|once
TGTGCCAGCAGCTCCCCTCTTAGCGGGGGGGCGGATACGCAGTATTTT
CASSSPLSGGADTQYF
>TRBD2|TRBV4-2|TRBJ2-5|-
TGTGCCAGCAGCCAAGGGGGCCATAGCGGGGTTGGAGAGACCCAGTACTTC
CASSQGGHSGVGETQYF
>-|TRBV4-3|TRBJ1-6|-
TGCGCCAGCAGCCAAAGGGGCTCCTATAATTCACCCCTCCACTTT
CASSQRGSYNSPLHF
>-|TRBV7-9|TRBJ2-3|-
TGTGCCAGCAGCTTAGAATTAAGGAGGATTTTGGGCACAGATACGCAGTATTTT
CASSLELRRILGTDTQYF
>TRBD1|TRBV27|TRBJ1-5|-
TGTGCCAGCATGAAGGGGGCCCATGATAGCAATCAGCCCCAGCATTTT
CASMKGAHDSNQPQHF
>TRBD2|TRBV4-2|TRBJ2-3|-
TGTGCCAGCAGCCCAGGCGGCGGGGGGGGATACACAGATACGCAGTATTTT
CASSPGGGGGYTDTQYF
>-|TRBV28|TRBJ1-4|-
TGTGCCAGCAGTCCACCCAGAGGAAAACTGTTTTTT
CASSPPRGKLFF
>TRBD2|TRBV6-2/TRBV6-3|TRBJ2-1|-
TGTGCCAGCAGTTACTCGAAACTAGCGGGAGTTCTCCCCAACTACAATGAGCAGTTCTTC
CASSYSKLAGVLPNYNEQFF
>TRBD1|TRBV18|TRBJ1-5|-
TGTGCCAGCTCACCAGGGACAGGGAGCAATCAGCCCCAGCATTTT
CASSPGTGSNQPQHF
>TRBD2|TRBV6-6|TRBJ2-1|-
TGTGCCAGCAGAAATAGCGGGGTGATCGGGGATGAGCAGTTCTTC
CASRNSGVIGDEQFF
>TRBD1|TRBV15|TRBJ1-2|-
TGTGCCACCAACACTACCGCGGGACAGGGGGAGAACTATGGCTACACCTTC
CATNTTAGQGENYGYTF
>TRBD1|TRBV4-3|TRBJ2-7|-
TGCGCCAGCAGCCAATCCGGGACAGGGTCCCACGAGCAGTACTTC
CASSQSGTGSHEQYF
>-|TRBV18|TRBJ2-5|-
TGTGCCAGCTCACCCTCCGGGACTTTTGGGACCCAGTACTTC
CASSPSGTFGTQYF
>-|TRBV5-1|TRBJ2-2|-
TGCGCCAGCAGCGATAACCAGGGAAGCACCGGGGAGCTGTTTTTT
CASSDNQGSTGELFF
>TRBD1|TRBV6-6|TRBJ1-5|-
TGTGCCAGCAGGGGACAGGGGGACAATCAGCCCCAGCATTTT
CASRGQGDNQPQHF
>-|TRBV18|TRBJ1-6|-
TGTGCCAGCTCAGCCTCGGGAGGGAGCCAGTCACCCCTCCACTTT
CASSASGGSQSPLHF
>TRBD1|TRBV12-3/TRBV12-4|TRBJ2-1|-
TGTGCCAGCAGGACAGGGCACAATGAGCAGTTCTTC
CASRTGHNEQFF
>TRBD1|TRBV24-1|TRBJ2-1|-
TGTGCCACCAGTGCTTTAGGACAGGGGGCGGGATCCTACAATGAGCAGTTCTTC
CATSALGQGAGSYNEQFF
>-|TRBV7-9|TRBJ2-3|-
TGTGCCACCACCGACCAGGGTACAGATACGCAGTATTTT
CATTDQGTDTQYF
>TRBD2|TRBV6-4|TRBJ2-7|once
TGTGCCAGCAGCGTTCTAGCGGGGGGCTCCTACGAGCAGTACTTC
CASSVLAGGSYEQYF
>-|TRBV11-2|TRBJ1-2|-
TGTGCCAGCAGCCAAAACAGCGGGAAGCGATATGGCTACACCTTC
CASSQNSGKRYGYTF
>-|TRBV11-2|TRBJ2-6|few
TGTGCCAGCAGCCCCTTTGGGGCCAACGTCCTGACTTTC
CASSPFGANVLTF
>TRBD2|TRBV6-5|TRBJ2-7|-
TGTGCCAGCAGTTACGGGTTAGCGGGACAAAGGGACGAGCAGTACTTC
CASSYGLAGQRDEQYF
>-|TRBV5-1|TRBJ1-1|few
TGCGCCAGCAGCTCCCGGTTTGAGGGCCCGAACACTGAAGCTTTCTTT
CASSSRFEGPNTEAFF
>TRBD2|TRBV7-8|TRBJ2-7|-
TGTGCCAGCAGCCCTCGGACTAGCGGGAAGAAAGAGCAGTACTTC
CASSPRTSGKKEQYF
>TRBD1|TRBV11-1|TRBJ1-1|-
TGTGCCAGCAGCCAAGGGACAGGGGGCTTGAACACTGAAGCTTTCTTT
CASSQGTGGLNTEAFF
>-|TRBV18|TRBJ2-5|-
TGTGCCAGCTCCCCTCGGAGCCAAGAGACCCAGTACTTC
CASSPRSQETQYF
>-|TRBV5-6|TRBJ2-3|-
TGTGCCAGCAGCTTGGGCCGGGAGTACGCAGATACGCAGTATTTT
CASSLGREYADTQYF
>-|TRBV3-1/TRBV3-2|TRBJ1-2|-
TGTGCCAGCAGCCAAGACCGGCGGGCAGGGAGGTATAACTATGGCTACACCTTC
CASSQDRRAGRYNYGYTF
>TRBD2|TRBV7-2|TRBJ2-7|once
TGTGCCAGCAGCTTGGCTGGGACTAGCGGGGTCCCCTACGAGCAGTACTTC
CASSLAGTSGVPYEQYF
>-|TRBV2|TRBJ2-3|-
TGTGCCAGCAGTGAAGCCGTGCGGACCGGGGGGTATTTT
CASSEAVRTGGYF
>-|TRBV9|TRBJ1-4|-
TGTGCCAGCAACCCAGGGGTCGGTAATGAAAAACTGTTTTTT
CASNPGVGNEKLFF
>TRBD1|TRBV2|TRBJ1-2|-
TGTGCCAGCAGTGAAGCCGGACAGGACCTTAACTATGGCTACACCTTC
CASSEAGQDLNYGYTF
>-|TRBV27|TRBJ1-6|-
TGTGCCAGCAGCCCCACAGGGTTAAGGTCACCCCTCCACTTT
CASSPTGLRSPLHF
>TRBD1|TRBV11-2|TRBJ2-3|-
TGTGCCAGCAGCGCAAACAGGGGTGTAACAGATACGCAGTATTTT
CASSANRGVTDTQYF
>-|TRBV10-1|TRBJ2-3|-
TGCGCCAGCAGTGAGTCAGATAGCGGCAGCACAGATACGCAGTATTTT
CASSESDSGSTDTQYF
>-|TRBV19|TRBJ1-5|-
TGTGCCACCAAGGTCGGGACAATTAGCAATCAGCCCCAGCATTTT
CATKVGTISNQPQHF
>TRBD2|TRBV10-2|TRBJ2-5|-
TGCGCCAGCAGTGATAGGGCTAGCGGGGGCCAAGAGACCCAGTACTTC
CASSDRASGGQETQYF
>TRBD1|TRBV3-1/TRBV3-2|TRBJ1-1|-
TGTGCCAGCAGCCGGTGGGACAGGGATGAAGCTTTCTTT
CASSRWDRDEAFF
>-|TRBV11-3|TRBJ1-2|few
TGTGCCAGCATCCGCGGATATGGCAGGGGAAGGTTCTATGGCTACACCTTC
CASIRGYGRGRFYGYTF
>TRBD1|TRBV4-1|TRBJ1-5|-
TGCGCCAGCAGCCAAGCTACAGGGGGCAGCGCGGGTCAGCCCCAGCATTTT
CASSQATGGSAGQPQHF
>-|TRBV7-8|TRBJ2-1|-
TGTGCCAGCAGCTTAGTTGAGGGGACAACGTACAATGAGCAGTTCTTC
CASSLVEGTTYNEQFF
>TRBD1|TRBV3-1/TRBV3-2|TRBJ1-2|-
TGTGCCAGCAGCCAAGATAGGGGACAGGGGATCTATGGCTACACCTTC
CASSQDRGQGIYGYTF
>-|TRBV6-1|TRBJ1-3|-
TGTGCCAGCAGTGAATCCCTCTACGGGGGGCTCGGAAACACCATATATTTT
CASSESLYGGLGNTIYF
>TRBD1|TRBV5-4|TRBJ2-5|once
TGTGCCAGCAGCACAGGGGACAGGGGATGGATTGAGACCCAGTACTTC
CASSTGDRGWIETQYF
>-|TRBV5-6|TRBJ1-1|-
TGTGCCAGCGGGGGCACCTCGAACACTGAAGCTTTCTTT
CASGGTSNTEAFF
>-|TRBV16|TRBJ1-6|-
TGTGCCAGCAGCCAGCGGGGCGCCCTTGCCAATTCACCCCTCCACTTT
CASSQRGALANSPLHF